These 14 T cell receptor beta chains share one sample of origin, sequenced in a study of blood T cell repertoires in COVID-19. Generated by immunoSEQ multiplex PCR, the TCRdb table keeps only in-frame clones and is missing some. The sample lists 150,000 to 200,000 clones, roughly four fifths occurring once. Material for sequencing was peripheral blood. These receptors all come from a woman in her seventies with COVID-19, enrolled during active disease.

The chain couples TRBV5-1 to TRBJ2-7; 8 nucleotides agree with TRBD1. With 0 bases clipped from V and 5 bases from J, the junction kept 7 bases outside the gene matches. Germline V lookup: CDR1 SGHRS, CDR2 YFSETQ. This CDR3 spans 15 amino acids. The CDR3 DNA is TGCGCCAGCAGCTTGGAGGACAGGGACGTTCACGAGCAGTACTTC. Translation: CASSLEDRDVHEQYF.

This rearrangement joins TRBV6-2 or TRBV6-3 to TRBJ1-2; D perhaps matches TRBD1 (5 bases). The CDR3 contains 15 residues. Germline CDR1 and CDR2: MNHEY and SVGEGT. The V and J ends lost 2 bases and 4 bases respectively, with 14 bases between them. CDR3 DNA sequence: TGTGCCAGCAGTTACACCGGCAGCGGGGCCTATGGCTACACCTTC. Translation gives CASSYTGSGAYGYTF.

This clone occurred many times. The V call is TRBV3-1 (or the pseudogene TRBV3-2), the J call TRBJ1-2; TRBD1 is a possible D gene (5 bases). Germline V CDR1 and CDR2: LGHDT, YNNKEL (reference sequence). CDR3 length: 15 amino acids. Trimming stripped 4 bases from V and 4 bases from J, with 16 bases between. The CDR3 is CASSRGQGLTYGYTF. Here the CDR3 DNA reads TGTGCCAGCAGCCGTGGACAAGGGCTTACCTATGGCTACACCTTC.

Only one count was recorded for this clone. The CDR3 nucleotides read TGTGCCAGCAGTTACGACAGGGGTGGATGGAACACTGAAGCTTTCTTT. Its protein is CASSYDRGGWNTEAFF. This chain uses TRBV6-2 or TRBV6-3 with TRBJ1-1; 8 bases match TRBD1. This CDR3 is 16 amino acids long. J gave up 1 base and V 2 bases, and 6 bases lay outside the gene matches. The germline CDR1 and CDR2 sequences are MNHEY and SVGEGT.

The chain links TRBV4-1 to TRBJ2-7, with TRBD1 identical over 7 bases. CDR1 is MGHRA and CDR2 is YSYEKL in the germline V gene. This CDR3 contains 14 residues. V lost 4 bases to trimming and J lost 4 bases; unmatched junction nucleotides: 7. This CDR3 is CASSRTGVPYEQYF. The CDR3 coding sequence is TGCGCCAGCAGCCGGACAGGCGTCCCTTACGAGCAGTACTTC.

CDR3 nucleotide sequence: TGTGCCAGCAGCGTAGGGAGCTCGACTAGCGGAGCCGTCTTCGCTAGCACAGATACGCAGTATTTT. Its protein product is CASSVGSSTSGAVFASTDTQYF. The chain uses TRBV9 and TRBJ2-3; TRBD2 aligns across 9 bases. The trim removed 0 bases at V and 0 bases at J, leaving 20 bases unmatched. The germline V gene has CDR1 SGDLS and CDR2 YYNGEE. This CDR3 contains 22 residues.

J is TRBJ2-7 and V is TRBV30, with 8 bases fitting TRBD2. With 0 bases clipped from V and 0 bases from J, the junction kept 10 bases outside the gene matches. Germline CDR1 GTSNPN, CDR2 SVGIG (reference sequence). The CDR3 extends over 17 amino acids. The CDR3 region is CAWSVSWASGFSYEQYF. Here the CDR3 DNA reads TGTGCCTGGAGTGTATCATGGGCTAGCGGGTTCTCCTACGAGCAGTACTTC.

The CDR3 DNA follows: TGTGCCAGCAGTCTACAGGGCGTAGAAAACATTCAGTACTTC. It is translated as CASSLQGVENIQYF. V gene TRBV28 combines with J gene TRBJ2-4, with D possibly TRBD1 on 6 matching bases. The CDR3 covers 14 residues. The germline V gene encodes CDR1 MDHEN and CDR2 SYDVKM. Trimming took off 5 bases at V and 5 bases at J, with 13 bases between the two ends.

V usage is TRBV5-1 and J usage is TRBJ2-1; 7 positions agree with TRBD2. Germline trimming cut 4 bases from V and 2 bases from J; bases unmatched to any gene: 9. The CDR3 consists of 16 residues. The germline V gene has CDR1 SGHRS and CDR2 YFSETQ. Here the CDR3 DNA reads TGCGCCAGCAGCCTTGGCGGGAGTTCCGCCTACAATGAGCAGTTCTTC. This gives the protein CASSLGGSSAYNEQFF.

The chain is built from TRBV28 and TRBJ2-1, with 8 bases matching TRBD2. The CDR3 is made up of 13 amino acids. Germline values: CDR1 MDHEN, CDR2 SYDVKM. V lost 5 bases and J lost 13; bases outside the gene matches: 10. The CDR3: CASSPPGREGQFF. The CDR3 nucleotides read TGTGCCAGCAGTCCCCCCGGGAGGGAAGGTCAGTTCTTC.

The rearrangement links TRBV6-1 to TRBJ2-1; 11 positions agree with TRBD2. Germline V gives CDR1 MNHNS, CDR2 SASEGT. The CDR3 has 16 amino acids. The trim removed 4 bases at V and 9 bases at J, leaving 11 bases unmatched. The CDR3 spells CASSVSGRAFLGEQFF. The CDR3 DNA follows: TGTGCCAGCAGTGTTAGCGGGAGGGCCTTTCTCGGTGAGCAGTTCTTC.

This chain uses TRBV6-5 with TRBJ1-1; TRBD1 might be the D (5 bases). The germline V and J ends were trimmed by 5 bases and 4 bases, with 11 bases remaining between them. Germline loops: CDR1 MNHEY, CDR2 SVGAGI. This CDR3 region has 13 residues. The CDR3 loop reads CASSLQGPTEAFF. The CDR3 coding sequence is TGTGCCAGCAGTCTCCAGGGCCCCACTGAAGCTTTCTTT.

This clone appeared a single time. V and J are TRBV27 and TRBJ1-3; possibly TRBD1 for D (6 bases). V was trimmed by 6 bases and J by 2 bases, leaving 20 bases between them. Germline V CDR1 and CDR2: MNHEY, SMNVEV (reference sequence). The CDR3 runs 17 residues. The CDR3 reads CASSPQDRPRPGNTIYF. The CDR3 DNA sequence: TGTGCCAGCAGCCCCCAGGACAGACCCCGACCTGGAAACACCATATATTTT.

The chain uses TRBV20-1 and TRBJ1-2; D unresolved. Germline values: CDR1 DFQATT, CDR2 SNEGSKA (reference sequence). With 3 bases removed from V and 9 bases from J, the gap between germline ends came to 14 bases. The length of the CDR3 is 12 residues. CDR3 sequence reads: CSASRQDESYTF. In nucleotides, the CDR3 is TGCAGTGCTAGTCGGCAGGATGAGAGCTACACCTTC.